Presented here are 3 T cell receptor beta chains from one specimen sequenced in a study of T cells in localized non-small cell lung cancer (dated by TCRdb to 2020 to 2021). Library preparation was by the immunoSEQ multiplex PCR assay. Held by TCRdb, this immuneACCESS table contains in-frame sequences only and omits some clones. Under half of the omission traces to an unresolved V gene where checked; the cause of the rest is unknown. In all, the sample holds roughly 39,000 clones, and roughly 83% of those were seen once. Together, the top ten hold approximately 35% of the sample. This specimen consisted of PBMCs, obtained before any cancer treatment. All receptors come from a woman between 35 and 75 years old with stage II squamous cell lung carcinoma.

The chain carries TRBV6-6 and TRBJ1-1, with 8 bases lining up with TRBD1. The CDR3 contains 14 residues. Germline CDR1 reads MNHNY; CDR2 reads SVGAGI (reference sequence). The trim removed 0 bases at V and 9 bases at J, leaving 6 bases unmatched. The CDR3 protein is CASSYSSGQGKAFF. CDR3 bases: TGTGCCAGCAGTTACTCGAGTGGACAGGGAAAAGCTTTCTTT.

The chain recombines TRBV5-1 with TRBJ2-2; TRBD1 is a possible D gene (6 bases). Germline V gene lookup returns CDR1 SGHRS and CDR2 YFSETQ. This CDR3 has 16 residues. Trimming took 4 bases from V and 0 from J, leaving 13 bases between them. Here the CDR3 reads CASSPGQLANTGELFF. The CDR3 DNA reads TGCGCCAGCAGCCCAGGACAGCTCGCGAACACCGGGGAGCTGTTTTTT.

This clone was seen once. The V and J genes are TRBV25-1 and TRBJ2-1; D possibly corresponds to TRBD2 (5 bases). This CDR3 comprises 11 residues. V lost 9 bases, J lost 4 bases, and 7 bases lay in between. Germline V gives CDR1 MGHDK, CDR2 SYGVNS. In DNA form, the CDR3 reads TGTGCCAGTGAGGGTTACAATGAGCAGTTCTTC. The encoded protein is CASEGYNEQFF.